These 26 T cell receptor beta chains were sequenced from one sample in a study of vaccination and CD4 T cells after COVID-19. Treatment defined: approximately nine-day PBMC culture with coronavirus spike peptide pools or control peptides (ViraFEST assay). Their recognized antigens are unknown. The Oncomine TCR Beta short-read assay sequenced DNA from cultured CD4+ T cells. TCRdb re-analysed the PCR reads in MiXCR, keeping a single row per CDR3 protein. The sample has roughly 12,000 distinct CDR3 sequences, 45% to 55% seen once; the top ten hold roughly 15%. Specimen: CD4+ T cells from blood, cultured in vitro. The source is a human donor who had recovered from COVID-19.

This clonotype is a singleton in its sample. The rearrangement links TRBV7-2 to TRBJ1-3; TRBD1 agrees at 10 bases. The CDR3 sequence is 17 residues long. Losses at the gene ends were 6 bases for V and 0 bases for J; bases not matched to a gene: 8. Germline-derived CDR1 and CDR2 are SGHTA and FQGNSA. CDR3 protein: CASRSPGQGFSGNTIYF. CDR3 bases: TGTGCCAGCAGATCCCCGGGACAGGGGTTCTCTGGAAACACCATATATTTT.

The CDR3 spells CASSLTGNTEAFF. The CDR3 DNA reads TGTGCCAGCAGTCTGACAGGGAACACTGAAGCTTTCTTT. The rearrangement uses TRBV6-1 and TRBJ1-1, with D tentatively TRBD1 (6 bases). Germline lookup yields CDR1 MNHNS and CDR2 SASEGT. This CDR3 spans 13 amino acids. Trimming shortened V by 5 bases and J by 1 base, and 8 bases separated the two germline ends.

The table lists this clonotype with a few counts. The chain uses TRBV12-3 or TRBV12-4 and TRBJ1-2; TRBD1 aligns across 10 bases. Trimming took 6 bases from V and 7 from J; bases not matched to a gene: 11. The CDR3 is 15 amino acids. In DNA, the CDR3 is TGTGCCAGCAGCTACCAAGGGACAGGGGCTGGTGGCTACACCTTC. Translation gives CASSYQGTGAGGYTF.

This clonotype was seen only a few times. The chain couples TRBV7-8 to TRBJ1-2; 8 bases line up with TRBD1. In germline, CDR1 is SGHVS, CDR2 FQNEAQ. Trimming cost V 5 bases and J 8 bases; bases outside gene matches: 10. CDR3 length equals 14 residues. The CDR3 loop reads CASSPRQGRQGYTF. DNA for the CDR3: TGTGCCAGCAGCCCAAGACAGGGGCGACAAGGCTACACCTTC.

The chain combines TRBV24-1 with TRBJ1-4; no reliable D call. V lost 2 bases, J lost 6 bases, and 12 bases lay in between. The CDR3 length is 15 residues. The germline V gene encodes CDR1 KGHDR and CDR2 SFDVKD. CDR3 nucleotide sequence: TGTGCCACCAGTGATTCTTCGGGGTCACATGAAAAACTGTTTTTT. Encoded protein: CATSDSSGSHEKLFF.

The chain is built from TRBV4-2 and TRBJ2-1; D call uncertain. CDR3 length: 14 amino acids. Germline CDR1 is LGHNA and CDR2 is YNFKEQ. V lost 0 bases and J 5 bases, leaving 8 bases between the germline ends. The CDR3 loop is CASSQDGDNNEQFF. The CDR3 DNA reads TGTGCCAGCAGCCAAGATGGAGACAACAATGAGCAGTTCTTC.

This clonotype was recorded a few times. The chain carries TRBV7-9 and TRBJ2-3; possibly TRBD2 for D (5 bases). Germline V gene lookup returns CDR1 SEHNR and CDR2 FQNEAQ (reference sequence). The CDR3 totals 12 residues. V was pared by 5 bases and J by 7 bases, with 10 bases between. CDR3 DNA: TGTGCCAGCAGCCCCGGGGTAAATACGCAGTATTTT. It specifies CASSPGVNTQYF. Supplemented by reference TRBV7-9 and TRBJ2-3, the full variable domain reads DTGVSQNPRHKITKRGQNVTFRCDPISEHNRLYWYRQTLGQGPEFLTYFQNEAQLEKSRLLSDRFSAERPKGSFSTLEIQRTEQGDSAMYLCASSPGVNTQYFGPGTRLTVL.

V usage is TRBV20-1 and J usage is TRBJ1-1; D is possibly TRBD1 (5 bases). Germline V CDR1 and CDR2: DFQATT, SNEGSKA (reference sequence). The CDR3 length is 13 residues. This CDR3 reads CSHHSGMNTEAFF. The CDR3 coding sequence is TGCAGCCACCATTCAGGGATGAACACTGAAGCTTTCTTT.

V usage is TRBV7-9 and J usage is TRBJ2-5, with 9 bases matching TRBD2. CDR3 length: 15 amino acids. The germline CDR1 and CDR2 sequences are SEHNR and FQNEAQ (reference sequence). With V trimmed by 5 bases and J by 5 bases, 9 bases remained unmatched. CDR3 sequence (DNA): TGTGCCAGCAGCCCAATTAGCGGGAGAGGTGAGACCCAGTACTTC. Its translation: CASSPISGRGETQYF.

This clonotype has only a few counts. The V call is TRBV21-1, the J call TRBJ1-6; the table calls TRBD1, which could not be checked here. TRBV21-1 is classified as a pseudogene. The CDR3 loop spans 17 amino acids. The CDR3 bases are TGTGCCAGCAGAGGACAGAGCACAAGCTCCTATAATTCACCCCTCCACTTT. Protein product: CASRGQSTSSYNSPLHF.

This clonotype was counted between two and nine times. J is TRBJ2-4 and V is TRBV6-5, with 9 bases that match TRBD1. The CDR3 sequence is 15 residues long. Trimming took 4 bases from V and 9 from J; bases not matched to a gene: 10. The germline gives CDR1 MNHEY, CDR2 SVGAGI. The CDR3 spells CASSSRTGDVGIQYF. The CDR3 coding sequence is TGTGCCAGCAGTTCCCGGACAGGGGACGTGGGCATTCAGTACTTC.

This chain uses TRBV25-1 with TRBJ2-5, with unresolved D. Trimming pared 0 bases from V and 5 bases from J, leaving 10 bases between. The CDR3 runs 14 residues. Germline CDR1 is MGHDK and CDR2 is SYGVNS. The CDR3 bases are TGTGCCAGCAGTGAATACGCCAAGGAGGAGACCCAGTACTTC. Its protein product is CASSEYAKEETQYF.

The genes are TRBV20-1 and TRBJ2-1; 7 bases align to TRBD2. The CDR3 contains 14 residues. The V gene end was trimmed by 6 bases and the J gene end by 4 bases; junction bases not matched to a gene: 9. Germline V gives CDR1 DFQATT, CDR2 SNEGSKA (reference sequence). CDR3 DNA: TGCAGTGCAATACTAGCGTTGAGTTACAATGAGCAGTTCTTC. It encodes CSAILALSYNEQFF.

This clonotype was counted between two and nine times. The chain combines TRBV12-3 or TRBV12-4 with TRBJ1-5, with TRBD1 as a possible D gene (5 bases). The CDR3 sequence is 14 residues long. Trimming removed 3 bases from V and 9 bases from J, with 15 bases in between. Written as DNA, the CDR3 is TGTGCCAGCAGTTTTCGGGGCGGAGGTGCGCCCCAGCATTTT. This gives the protein CASSFRGGGAPQHF.

The V gene is TRBV11-3, the J gene TRBJ2-3; no definite D call. Trimming took off 3 bases at V and 0 bases at J, with 16 bases between the two ends. The length of the CDR3 is 17 residues. The germline V gene has CDR1 SGHNT and CDR2 YENEEA. CDR3 coding DNA: TGTGCCAGCAGCTTGGGTTCGCGAGTTTCTAGCACAGATACGCAGTATTTT. It specifies CASSLGSRVSSTDTQYF. The full variable domain, with the rest looked up from reference TRBV11-3 and TRBJ2-3, is EAGVVQSPRYKIIEKKQPVAFWCNPISGHNTLYWYLQNLGQGPELLIRYENEEAVDDSQLPKDRFSAERLKGVDSTLKIQPAELGDSAVYLCASSLGSRVSSTDTQYFGPGTRLTVL.

The chain combines TRBV27 with TRBJ2-1; possible D gene TRBD1, 5 bases. The DNA end is more similar to TRBJ2-7, so the J call may be wrong. The germline gives CDR1 MNHEY, CDR2 SMNVEV (reference sequence). The CDR3 spans 14 residues. The CDR3 region is CASSLYWGPYEQYF. The CDR3 region has the DNA TGTGCCAGCAGTTTATATTGGGGCCCCTACGAGCAGTACTTC.

The chain carries TRBV24-1 and TRBJ2-1; TRBD2 matches at 10 bases. The trim removed 1 base at V and 0 bases at J, leaving 8 bases unmatched. Germline assignment: CDR1 KGHDR and CDR2 SFDVKD. This CDR3 spans 19 amino acids. The CDR3 sequence: CATSDFGTSASGSYNEQFF. In DNA, the CDR3 is TGTGCCACCAGTGATTTCGGGACTAGCGCTTCCGGCTCCTACAATGAGCAGTTCTTC.

The gene calls are TRBV29-1 and TRBJ1-1; D not certain. The CDR3 loop spans 12 amino acids. Trimming shortened V by 4 bases and J by 4 bases, and 10 bases separated the two germline ends. Germline V gene lookup returns CDR1 SQVTM and CDR2 ANQGSEA. CDR3 nucleotide sequence: TGCAGCGTTGGGGGTTGGGGCACTGAAGCTTTCTTT. Protein product: CSVGGWGTEAFF.

The chain employs TRBV6-2 or TRBV6-3 and TRBJ2-7; 10 positions agree with TRBD2. The CDR3 is 16 amino acids. J gave up 4 bases and V 4 bases, and 10 bases lay outside the gene matches. The germline V gene has CDR1 MNHEY and CDR2 SVGEGT. CDR3 amino acids: CASSWSGLAEDYEQYF. The CDR3, as DNA: TGTGCCAGCAGTTGGTCCGGACTAGCGGAAGATTACGAGCAGTACTTC.

This clonotype showed up just a few times. CDR3: CASSYSTSGGGEQYF. CDR3 DNA: TGTGCCAGCAGTTACTCGACCAGCGGTGGAGGGGAGCAGTACTTC. V is TRBV6-2 or TRBV6-3 and J is TRBJ2-7, with D possibly matching TRBD2 (6 bases). V lost 0 bases to trimming and J lost 7 bases, with 16 bases between them. The CDR3 extends over 15 amino acids. Germline CDR1 is MNHEY and CDR2 is SVGEGT.

This clonotype came up a few times. The rearrangement uses TRBV6-1 and TRBJ2-3, with 12 nucleotides matching TRBD2. Germline CDR1 is MNHNS and CDR2 is SASEGT. J lost 4 bases, V lost 6 bases, and 5 bases had no gene match. The CDR3 runs to 15 residues. This CDR3 is CASSDLAGGSDTQYF. CDR3 DNA sequence: TGTGCCAGCAGCGACCTAGCGGGAGGGTCAGATACGCAGTATTTT.

This clonotype has a handful of counts. The gene calls are TRBV2 and TRBJ2-7; unclear D gene. Germline V CDR1 and CDR2: SNHLY, FYNNEI. There are 13 residues in the CDR3. V was shortened by 10 bases and J by 5 bases, with 18 bases between the two germline ends. Here the CDR3 reads CATTLGQLDEQYF. The DNA of the CDR3 is TGTGCCACCACGTTGGGCCAGCTGGACGAGCAGTACTTC.

This clonotype was seen only once. For the CDR3, the DNA is TGTGCCAGCAGTCGCGGGGGGGCTAACTATGGCTACACCTTC. The encoded protein is CASSRGGANYGYTF. V gene TRBV28 combines with J gene TRBJ1-2, with a tentative D call TRBD1 (5 bases). The CDR3 extends over 14 amino acids. Germline V gene data show CDR1 as MDHEN and CDR2 as SYDVKM. Trimming removed 5 bases at V and 0 bases at J, with 10 bases between.

This sequence joins TRBV19 and TRBJ2-2, with D unclear. Trimming took off 6 bases at V and 0 bases at J, with 14 bases between the two ends. The germline V gene encodes CDR1 LNHDA and CDR2 SQIVND (reference sequence). This CDR3 contains 16 residues. The CDR3 region is CASREQHTANTGELFF. The CDR3 DNA reads TGTGCCAGTAGAGAACAACATACTGCGAACACCGGGGAGCTGTTTTTT.

V gene TRBV19 combines with J gene TRBJ2-7; TRBD2 might be the D (5 bases). Trimming pared 4 bases from V and 3 bases from J, leaving 10 bases between. This CDR3 spans 13 amino acids. Germline assignment: CDR1 LNHDA and CDR2 SQIVND (reference sequence). This CDR3 is CASSTGIIYEQYF. CDR3 bases: TGTGCCAGTAGTACCGGGATCATCTACGAGCAGTACTTC.

This rearrangement joins TRBV20-1 to TRBJ2-2; the match to TRBD2 covers 7 bases. The trim removed 3 bases at V and 5 bases at J, leaving 12 bases unmatched. Per germline, CDR1 DFQATT and CDR2 SNEGSKA (reference sequence). This CDR3 is 16 amino acids long. CDR3 amino acids: CSARGRSGMTTGELFF. The DNA of the CDR3 is TGCAGTGCTAGGGGACGCAGCGGGATGACGACCGGGGAGCTGTTTTTT.